The 27 T cell receptor beta chains below were found in one sample sequenced in a study of T cell responses to AZD1222 COVID-19 vaccine. Assay used: immunoSEQ multiplex PCR; TCRdb lists only in-frame clones, some missing. This sample has 90,000 to 95,000 clones, with approximately 91% found just once. Material: peripheral blood, obtained on day 0 of AZD1222 vaccination. All receptors derive from an adult in good health.

The chain combines TRBV30 with TRBJ2-2; D is possibly TRBD1 (5 bases). V gave up 7 bases and J gave up 3 bases, with 9 bases separating them. The CDR3 consists of 12 residues. In germline, CDR1 is GTSNPN, CDR2 SVGIG (reference sequence). As DNA, the CDR3 is TGTGCCTCCGCAGGGTACACCGGGGAGCTGTTTTTT. Amino acids: CASAGYTGELFF. The whole variable domain, remainder taken from reference TRBV30 and TRBJ2-2, is SQTIHQWPATLVQPVGSPLSLECTVEGTSNPNLYWYRQAAGRGLQLLFYSVGIGQISSEVPQNLSASRPQDRQFILSSKKLLLSDSGFYLCASAGYTGELFFGEGSRLTVL.

This rearrangement joins TRBV4-1 to TRBJ1-4; D is possibly TRBD1 (6 bases). The germline V gene encodes CDR1 MGHRA and CDR2 YSYEKL. The V and J ends lost 4 bases and 3 bases respectively, with 18 bases between them. The CDR3 length is 17 residues. This chain's CDR3 is CASSLRSVAGANEKLFF. For the CDR3, the DNA is TGCGCCAGCAGCCTAAGATCCGTGGCAGGGGCTAATGAAAAACTGTTTTTT.

The table lists this clone with many counts. The chain is built from TRBV13 and TRBJ2-1, with no clear D. The V gene lost 2 bases and the J gene lost 9 bases, with 11 bases spanning the gap. The CDR3 contains 13 residues. Per germline, CDR1 PRHDT and CDR2 FYEKMQ (reference sequence). CDR3 nucleotide sequence: TGTGCCAGCAGCTTAAAAGACACTGGTGAGCAGTTCTTC. The encoded protein is CASSLKDTGEQFF.

The V and J genes are TRBV6-5 and TRBJ1-1; the D gene is possibly TRBD1 (5 bases). CDR3 length: 14 amino acids. V lost 5 bases and J lost 5, with 15 bases in between. The germline CDR1 and CDR2 sequences are MNHEY and SVGAGI. The CDR3 region is CASSTLSGRTEAFF. CDR3 nucleotide sequence: TGTGCCAGCAGTACCCTTTCAGGGAGGACTGAAGCTTTCTTT.

DNA of the CDR3: TGTGCCACCAGTGACCCTAGGACAGGGGAAGCTTTCTTT. This sequence encodes CATSDPRTGEAFF. The chain carries TRBV24-1 and TRBJ1-1, with 8 bases fitting TRBD1. Germline CDR1 KGHDR, CDR2 SFDVKD. Trimming at V came to 4 bases and at J to 8 bases, leaving 5 bases not matched to a gene. The CDR3 contains 13 residues.

The V and J genes are TRBV2 and TRBJ1-1; TRBD1 aligns across 8 bases. Germline CDR1 is SNHLY and CDR2 is FYNNEI. CDR3 length equals 12 residues. With 6 bases clipped from V and 4 bases from J, the junction kept 1 base outside the gene matches. The CDR3 protein is CASRQGATEAFF. CDR3 DNA: TGTGCCAGCAGGCAGGGGGCCACTGAAGCTTTCTTT.

This clone was counted only a few times. The chain couples TRBV27 to TRBJ1-5; D is perhaps TRBD1 (5 bases). Germline lookup yields CDR1 MNHEY and CDR2 SMNVEV (reference sequence). The CDR3 loop spans 13 amino acids. V was pared by 5 bases and J by 7 bases, with 12 bases between. The CDR3 sequence is CASSGQGGQPQHF. The CDR3 coding sequence is TGTGCCAGCAGTGGGCAGGGAGGACAGCCCCAGCATTTT.

The rearrangement joins TRBV5-1 to TRBJ1-6, with 9 bases matching TRBD1. The CDR3 is 15 amino acids. J was trimmed by 17 bases and V by 4 bases; bases with no gene match: 16. The germline V gene encodes CDR1 SGHRS and CDR2 YFSETQ. In nucleotides, the CDR3 is TGCGCCAGCAGCCAGCCCGGGACAGGGTCTTTAGATTTCCACTTT. It encodes CASSQPGTGSLDFHF. The complete variable domain, with remaining parts taken from reference TRBV5-1 and TRBJ1-6, reads KAGVTQTPRYLIKTRGQQVTLSCSPISGHRSVSWYQQTPGQGLQFLFEYFSETQRNKGNFPGRFSGRQFSNSRSEMNVSTLELGDSALYLCASSQPGTGSLDFHFGNGTRLTVT.

V is TRBV28 and J is TRBJ2-7; TRBD1 is a possible D gene (5 bases). In germline, CDR1 is MDHEN, CDR2 SYDVKM. The ends were cut back, 2 bases at V and 0 bases at J, with 14 bases in the middle. There are 16 residues in the CDR3. As DNA, the CDR3 is TGTGCCAGCAGTTTAGTAGGGGAAGGGCGCTCCTACGAGCAGTACTTC. As protein: CASSLVGEGRSYEQYF.

The genes are TRBV9 and TRBJ1-5, with TRBD1 as a possible D gene (5 bases). CDR1 and CDR2 from the germline V gene are SGDLS and YYNGEE. The V gene lost 4 bases and the J gene lost 4 bases, with 12 bases spanning the gap. The CDR3 runs to 14 residues. The CDR3 spells CASSLRGGNQPQHF. The CDR3 region has the DNA TGTGCCAGCAGCTTGCGGGGGGGGAATCAGCCCCAGCATTTT.

V is TRBV3-1 (or the pseudogene TRBV3-2) and J is TRBJ2-7; 9 positions match TRBD1. This CDR3 region has 16 residues. Losses at the gene ends were 0 bases for V and 6 bases for J; bases not matched to a gene: 9. Germline values: CDR1 LGHDT, CDR2 YNNKEL (reference sequence). In DNA form, the CDR3 reads TGTGCCAGCAGCCAAGATTCGAACAGGGGGCTGAGCGAGCAGTACTTC. It encodes CASSQDSNRGLSEQYF.

This clone was seen more than once but under ten times. The chain recombines TRBV5-1 with TRBJ2-5, with D maybe TRBD1 (5 bases). V was cut by 4 bases and J by 1 base, with 11 bases left in between. Germline V gives CDR1 SGHRS, CDR2 YFSETQ. This CDR3 spans 14 amino acids. The CDR3 loop is CASSDRLSQETQYF. The CDR3 bases are TGCGCCAGCAGCGACAGACTTAGCCAAGAGACCCAGTACTTC.

V usage is TRBV19 and J usage is TRBJ1-1; the D gene is possibly TRBD1 (6 bases). The V and J ends lost 5 bases and 0 bases respectively, with 10 bases between them. Germline CDR1 and CDR2: LNHDA and SQIVND (reference sequence). This CDR3 region has 14 residues. The CDR3 sequence is CASSLGHLNTEAFF. The CDR3 coding sequence is TGTGCCAGTAGTTTGGGACACTTGAACACTGAAGCTTTCTTT.

The chain links TRBV7-2 to TRBJ2-1; D remains ambiguous. The germline V gene has CDR1 SGHTA and CDR2 FQGNSA. The CDR3 spans 18 residues. V lost 1 base, J lost 0 bases, and 16 bases lay in between. CDR3 nucleotide sequence: TGTGCCAGCAGCTTAGAAGGATTAGGTCGAAGCTCCTACAATGAGCAGTTCTTC. Residues: CASSLEGLGRSSYNEQFF.

V is TRBV5-1 and J is TRBJ1-1; 9 bases are shared with TRBD1. This CDR3 has 15 residues. The J segment lost 7 bases and the V segment lost 4 bases, leaving 11 bases of the junction unmatched. The V gene's germline CDR1 is SGHRS and CDR2 YFSETQ. The CDR3 DNA is TGCGCCAGCAGCGGGGGGACAGGGTTGGAGGGTGAAGCTTTCTTT. Residues: CASSGGTGLEGEAFF.

The chain joins TRBV10-3 to TRBJ2-2, with 11 positions matching TRBD1. J was trimmed by 5 bases and V by 6 bases; bases with no gene match: 11. Germline V gene sequence: CDR1 ENHRY, CDR2 SYGVKD. The CDR3 has 17 residues. The CDR3 coding sequence is TGTGCCATCAGCAGGACAGGGGGCGCGAGTGTAACCGGGGAGCTGTTTTTT. Translating it yields CAISRTGGASVTGELFF.

The rearrangement uses TRBV7-2 and TRBJ1-6; 9 bases are a match to TRBD1. J was trimmed by 8 bases and V by 5 bases; bases with no gene match: 4. Germline-derived CDR1 and CDR2 are SGHTA and FQGNSA. The CDR3 is 14 amino acids. CDR3 coding DNA: TGTGCCAGCAGCCTCGGGACAGGGTATTCACCCCTCCACTTT. Protein product: CASSLGTGYSPLHF.

This clone is a singleton in its sample. This chain connects TRBV5-4 to TRBJ1-4; D not certain. Looked up from germline, CDR1 is SGHNT and CDR2 is YYREEE (reference sequence). The CDR3 length is 15 residues. Trimming left V 1 base short and J 5 bases short, with 12 bases between. CDR3 coding DNA: TGTGCCAGCAGCTTGTTCGGTCCCTCCAATGAAAAACTGTTTTTT. Encoded protein: CASSLFGPSNEKLFF.

The chain recombines TRBV19 with TRBJ1-5; weak D call: TRBD1 (5 bases). Looked up from germline, CDR1 is LNHDA and CDR2 is SQIVND (reference sequence). This CDR3 has 16 amino acids. Trimming cost V 2 bases and J 10 bases, with 21 bases left between them. The DNA of the CDR3 is TGTGCCAGTAGTATAACCGACAGCGCGGCGGGATTCCCCCAGCATTTT. Protein sequence: CASSITDSAAGFPQHF.

The chain recombines TRBV7-2 with TRBJ1-5, with unresolved D. Between the trimmed V and J ends, which lost 3 bases and 4 bases, there was a span of 10 bases. Looked up from germline, CDR1 is SGHTA and CDR2 is FQGNSA. The CDR3 is made up of 14 amino acids. The CDR3 region is CASSFLVLNQPQHF. CDR3 sequence (DNA): TGTGCCAGCAGCTTTCTGGTACTAAATCAGCCCCAGCATTTT.

With regard to this clone: The sample has other DNA sequences that encode this CDR3 too. The rearrangement links TRBV28 to TRBJ1-5; D call uncertain. The germline V gene has CDR1 MDHEN and CDR2 SYDVKM. CDR3 length: 14 residues. The ends were cut back, 2 bases at V and 2 bases at J, with 7 bases in the middle. CDR3 amino acids: CASSLGQGNQPQHF. The CDR3 DNA follows: TGTGCCAGCAGTTTAGGGCAGGGCAATCAGCCCCAGCATTTT. Looking up the rest from reference TRBV28 and TRBJ1-5 gives the full variable domain: DVKVTQSSRYLVKRTGEKVFLECVQDMDHENMFWYRQDPGLGLRLIYFSYDVKMKEKGDIPEGYSVSREKKERFSLILESASTNQTSMYLCASSLGQGNQPQHFGDGTRLSIL.

The V gene is TRBV11-2, the J gene TRBJ1-1; TRBD1 aligns across 7 bases. CDR1 SGHAT and CDR2 FQNNGV come from the germline V gene. V dropped 5 bases and J dropped 3; count of bases not matched to a gene: 9. There are 15 residues in the CDR3. For the CDR3, the DNA is TGTGCCAGCAGCCCAACTTACGGGACAGACACTGAAGCTTTCTTT. This gives the protein CASSPTYGTDTEAFF. The whole variable domain, filled in from reference TRBV11-2 and TRBJ1-1, reads EAGVAQSPRYKIIEKRQSVAFWCNPISGHATLYWYQQILGQGPKLLIQFQNNGVVDDSQLPKDRFSAERLKGVDSTLKIQPAKLEDSAVYLCASSPTYGTDTEAFFGQGTRLTVV.

The rearrangement links TRBV9 to TRBJ1-6; D not resolved. Germline V gene sequence: CDR1 SGDLS, CDR2 YYNGEE. V lost 0 bases and J 10 bases, leaving 14 bases between the germline ends. The CDR3 consists of 15 residues. CDR3 protein: CASSVAWELGSPLHF. CDR3 in DNA: TGTGCCAGCAGCGTAGCCTGGGAGTTGGGGTCACCCCTCCACTTT. Drawing the rest from reference TRBV9 and TRBJ1-6, the complete variable domain is DSGVTQTPKHLITATGQRVTLRCSPRSGDLSVYWYQQSLDQGLQFLIQYYNGEERAKGNILERFSAQQFPDLHSELNLSSLELGDSALYFCASSVAWELGSPLHFGNGTRLTVT.

This CDR3 reads CASSYGTGVDTEAFF. Here the CDR3 DNA reads TGTGCCAGCAGTTACGGGACAGGGGTGGACACTGAAGCTTTCTTT. V gene TRBV6-5 combines with J gene TRBJ1-1, with TRBD1 identical over 10 bases. The CDR3 contains 15 residues. V shed 2 bases and J 3 bases; nucleotides not matched to a gene: 3. Germline V lookup: CDR1 MNHEY, CDR2 SVGAGI.

V gene TRBV11-2 combines with J gene TRBJ2-2; TRBD2 matches 13 bases. Germline CDR1 and CDR2: SGHAT and FQNNGV. This CDR3 comprises 18 residues. After removal of 5 bases from V and 3 bases from J, the junction contained 9 bases not matched to a gene. CDR3 sequence: CASSLQSGLAGYTGELFF. CDR3 DNA sequence: TGTGCCAGCAGCCTTCAATCGGGACTAGCGGGATACACCGGGGAGCTGTTTTTT.

As DNA, the CDR3 is TGTGCCAGCAGTTACGCAGGGGGCAATGCGGGAAAACTGTTTTTT. Its protein product is CASSYAGGNAGKLFF. The chain uses TRBV6-2 or TRBV6-3 and TRBJ1-4; 8 positions match TRBD1. This CDR3 is built from 15 residues. Germline V gives CDR1 MNHEY, CDR2 SVGEGT. The ends lost 2 bases at V and 10 bases at J; junction bases unmatched: 9.

The chain has TRBV11-2 and TRBJ2-7; maybe TRBD2 (6 bases). The germline V gene has CDR1 SGHAT and CDR2 FQNNGV. Trimming stripped 3 bases from V and 0 bases from J, with 9 bases between. CDR3 length: 14 residues. CDR3 protein: CASSFPGDSYEQYF. The CDR3 DNA follows: TGTGCCAGCAGCTTCCCGGGAGACTCCTACGAGCAGTACTTC.